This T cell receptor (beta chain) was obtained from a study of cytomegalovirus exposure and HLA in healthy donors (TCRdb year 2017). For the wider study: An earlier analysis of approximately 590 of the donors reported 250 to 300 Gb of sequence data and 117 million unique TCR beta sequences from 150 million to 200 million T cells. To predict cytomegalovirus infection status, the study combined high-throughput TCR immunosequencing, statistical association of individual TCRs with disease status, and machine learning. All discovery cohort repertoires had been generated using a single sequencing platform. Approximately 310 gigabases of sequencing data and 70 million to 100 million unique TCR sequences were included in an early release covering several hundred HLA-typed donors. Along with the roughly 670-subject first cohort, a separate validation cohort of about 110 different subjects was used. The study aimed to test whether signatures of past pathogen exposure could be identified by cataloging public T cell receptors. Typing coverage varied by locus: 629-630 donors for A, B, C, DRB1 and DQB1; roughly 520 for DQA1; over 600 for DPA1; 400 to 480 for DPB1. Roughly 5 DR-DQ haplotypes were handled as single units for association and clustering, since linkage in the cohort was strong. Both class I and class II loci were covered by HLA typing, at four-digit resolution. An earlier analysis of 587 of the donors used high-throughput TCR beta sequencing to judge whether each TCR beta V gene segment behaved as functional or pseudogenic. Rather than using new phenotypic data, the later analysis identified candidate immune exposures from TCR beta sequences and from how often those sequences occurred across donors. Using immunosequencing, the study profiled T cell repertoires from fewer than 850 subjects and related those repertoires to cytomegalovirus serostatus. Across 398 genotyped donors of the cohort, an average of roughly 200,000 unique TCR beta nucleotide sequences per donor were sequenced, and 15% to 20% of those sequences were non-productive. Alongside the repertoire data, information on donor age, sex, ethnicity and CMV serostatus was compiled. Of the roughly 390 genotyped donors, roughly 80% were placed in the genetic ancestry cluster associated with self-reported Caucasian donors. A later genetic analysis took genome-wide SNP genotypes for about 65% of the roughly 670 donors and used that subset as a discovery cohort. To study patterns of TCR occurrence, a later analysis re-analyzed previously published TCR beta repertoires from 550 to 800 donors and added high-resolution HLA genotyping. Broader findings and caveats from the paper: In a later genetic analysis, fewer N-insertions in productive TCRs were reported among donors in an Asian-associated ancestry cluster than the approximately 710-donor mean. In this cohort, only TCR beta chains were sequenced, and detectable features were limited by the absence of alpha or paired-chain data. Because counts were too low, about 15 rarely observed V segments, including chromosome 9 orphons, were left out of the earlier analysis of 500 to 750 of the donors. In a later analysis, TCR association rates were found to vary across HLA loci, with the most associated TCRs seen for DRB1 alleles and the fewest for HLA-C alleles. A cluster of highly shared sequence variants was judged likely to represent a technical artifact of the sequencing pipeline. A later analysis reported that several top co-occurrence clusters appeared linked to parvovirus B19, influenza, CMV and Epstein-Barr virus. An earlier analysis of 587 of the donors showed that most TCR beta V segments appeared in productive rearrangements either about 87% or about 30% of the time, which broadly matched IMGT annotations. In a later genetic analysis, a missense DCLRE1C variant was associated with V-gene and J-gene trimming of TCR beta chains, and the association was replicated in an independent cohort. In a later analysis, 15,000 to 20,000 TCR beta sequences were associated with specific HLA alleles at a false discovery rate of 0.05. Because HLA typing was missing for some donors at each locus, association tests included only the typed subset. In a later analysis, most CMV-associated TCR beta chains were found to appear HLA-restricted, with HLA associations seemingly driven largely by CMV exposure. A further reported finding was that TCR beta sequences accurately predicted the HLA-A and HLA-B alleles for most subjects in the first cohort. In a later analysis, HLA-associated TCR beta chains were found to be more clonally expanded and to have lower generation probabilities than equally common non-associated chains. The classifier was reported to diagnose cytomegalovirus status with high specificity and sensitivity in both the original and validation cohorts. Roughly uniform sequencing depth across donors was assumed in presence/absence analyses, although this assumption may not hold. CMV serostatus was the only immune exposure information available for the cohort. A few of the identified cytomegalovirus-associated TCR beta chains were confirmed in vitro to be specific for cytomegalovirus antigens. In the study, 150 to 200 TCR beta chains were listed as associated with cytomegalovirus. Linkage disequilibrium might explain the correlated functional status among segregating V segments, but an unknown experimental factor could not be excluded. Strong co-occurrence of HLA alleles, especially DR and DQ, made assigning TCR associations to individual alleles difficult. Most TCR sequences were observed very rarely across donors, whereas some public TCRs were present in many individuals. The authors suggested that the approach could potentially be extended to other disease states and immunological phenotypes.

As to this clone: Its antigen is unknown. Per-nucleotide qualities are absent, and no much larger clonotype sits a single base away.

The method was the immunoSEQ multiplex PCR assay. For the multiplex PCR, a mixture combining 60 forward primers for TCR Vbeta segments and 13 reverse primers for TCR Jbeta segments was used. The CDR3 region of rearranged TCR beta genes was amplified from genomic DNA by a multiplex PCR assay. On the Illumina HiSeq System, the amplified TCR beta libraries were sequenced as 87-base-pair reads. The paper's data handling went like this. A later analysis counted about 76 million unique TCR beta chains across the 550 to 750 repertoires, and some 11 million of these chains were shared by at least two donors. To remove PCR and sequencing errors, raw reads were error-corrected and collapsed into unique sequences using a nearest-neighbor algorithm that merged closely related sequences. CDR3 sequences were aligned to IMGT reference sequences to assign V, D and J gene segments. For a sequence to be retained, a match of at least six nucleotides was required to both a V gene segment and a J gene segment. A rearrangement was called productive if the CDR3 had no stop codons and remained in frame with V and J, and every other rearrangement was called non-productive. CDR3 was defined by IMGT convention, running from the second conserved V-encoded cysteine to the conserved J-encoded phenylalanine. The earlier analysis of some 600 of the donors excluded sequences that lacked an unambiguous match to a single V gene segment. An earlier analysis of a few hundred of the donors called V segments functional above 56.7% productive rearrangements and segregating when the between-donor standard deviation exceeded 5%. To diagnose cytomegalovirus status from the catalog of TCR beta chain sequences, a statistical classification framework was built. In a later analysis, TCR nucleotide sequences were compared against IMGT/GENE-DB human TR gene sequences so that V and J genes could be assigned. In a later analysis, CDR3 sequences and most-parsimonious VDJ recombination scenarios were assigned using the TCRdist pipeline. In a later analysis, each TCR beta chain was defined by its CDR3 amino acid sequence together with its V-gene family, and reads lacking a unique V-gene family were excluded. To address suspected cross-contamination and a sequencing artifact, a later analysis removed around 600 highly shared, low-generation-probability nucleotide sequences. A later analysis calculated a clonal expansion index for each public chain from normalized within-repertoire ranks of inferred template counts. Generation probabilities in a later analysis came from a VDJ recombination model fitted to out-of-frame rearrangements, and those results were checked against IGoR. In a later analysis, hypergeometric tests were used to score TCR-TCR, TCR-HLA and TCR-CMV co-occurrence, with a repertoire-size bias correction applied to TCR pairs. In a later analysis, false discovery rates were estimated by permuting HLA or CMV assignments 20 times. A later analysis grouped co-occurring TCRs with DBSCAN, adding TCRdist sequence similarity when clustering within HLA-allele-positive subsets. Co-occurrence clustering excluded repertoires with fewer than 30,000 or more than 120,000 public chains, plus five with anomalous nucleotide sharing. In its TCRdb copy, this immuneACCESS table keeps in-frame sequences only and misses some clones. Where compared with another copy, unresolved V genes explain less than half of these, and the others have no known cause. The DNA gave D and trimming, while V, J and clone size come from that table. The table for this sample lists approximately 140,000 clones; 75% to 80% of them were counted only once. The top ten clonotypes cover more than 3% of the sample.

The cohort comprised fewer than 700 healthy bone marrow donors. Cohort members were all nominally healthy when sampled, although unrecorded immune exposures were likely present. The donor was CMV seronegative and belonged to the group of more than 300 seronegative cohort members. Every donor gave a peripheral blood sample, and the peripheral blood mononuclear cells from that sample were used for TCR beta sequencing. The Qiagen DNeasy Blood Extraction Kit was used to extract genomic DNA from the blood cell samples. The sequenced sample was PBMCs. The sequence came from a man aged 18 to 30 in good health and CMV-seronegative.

The CDR3 has the sequence CASMGLAGEKSGELFF. The DNA is TGTGCCAGTATGGGACTAGCGGGGGAGAAATCCGGGGAGCTGTTTTTT. This chain joins TRBV19 to TRBJ2-2, with 14 middle bases fitting TRBD2. The germline V gene (reference sequence) yields LNHDA for CDR1 and SQIVND for CDR2. Including cysteine and phenylalanine, the CDR3 has 16 amino acids. Only the CDR3 portion is preserved as DNA: 48 bases, with reading frame beginning at the first base. Unmatched junction bases come to 7, with V trimmed by 7 bases and J by 6 bases. Extended through the reference TRBV19 and TRBJ2-2 proteins, this CDR3 yields the full variable domain: DGGITQSPKYLFRKEGQNVTLSCEQNLNHDAMYWYRQDPGQGLRLIYYSQIVNDFQKGDIAEGYSVSREKKESFPLTVTSAQKNPTAFYLCASMGLAGEKSGELFFGEGSRLTVL.